A selection of T cell receptor beta chains follows, all from one sample in a study of blood T cell repertoires in COVID-19. Profiled with immunoSEQ multiplex PCR; TCRdb holds only in-frame clones, not every one. The table has roughly 200,000 clones, less than 90% seen once. The sample was peripheral blood. The receptors were sampled from an elderly woman with active or convalescent COVID-19. The CDR3 runs from the conserved cysteine through the conserved F or W. Each record gives: D gene, clone size, V gene, J gene, CDR3 DNA, CDR3 protein. A D gene is named only where the DNA matches it firmly. Size is stated for part of the rows, as once, few or many counts, or as a class when the clone is expanded.

d_gene: -
abundance: few
v_gene: TRBV28
j_gene: TRBJ1-6
CDR3nt: TGTGCCAGCAGTTTAGCCAGGGGAAGTTCACCCCTCCACTTT
CDR3aa: CASSLARGSSPLHF

d_gene: TRBD1
abundance: -
v_gene: TRBV27
j_gene: TRBJ2-1
CDR3nt: TGTGCCAGCAGTCTCACAGGGGGACCCTCCTACAATGAGCAGTTCTTC
CDR3aa: CASSLTGGPSYNEQFF

d_gene: TRBD2
abundance: -
v_gene: TRBV6-2/TRBV6-3
j_gene: TRBJ2-7
CDR3nt: TGTGCCAGCAGTGGAAGTAGCGGGAGGATTGGCGAGCAGTACTTC
CDR3aa: CASSGSSGRIGEQYF

d_gene: TRBD1
abundance: -
v_gene: TRBV5-4
j_gene: TRBJ1-3
CDR3nt: TGTGCCAGCAGCTTGGGACAGGGGGCGCGCGGAAACACCATATATTTT
CDR3aa: CASSLGQGARGNTIYF

d_gene: TRBD1
abundance: -
v_gene: TRBV5-6
j_gene: TRBJ2-3
CDR3nt: TGTGCCAGCAGTTTACCGGGACAGGGCACAGATACGCAGTATTTT
CDR3aa: CASSLPGQGTDTQYF

d_gene: -
abundance: once
v_gene: TRBV15
j_gene: TRBJ1-2
CDR3nt: TGTGCCACCAGCAGCGCTAACTATGGCTACACCTTC
CDR3aa: CATSSANYGYTF

d_gene: TRBD1
abundance: -
v_gene: TRBV7-9
j_gene: TRBJ1-2
CDR3nt: TGTGCCAGCAGCTCCACGCAAACAGGGGCGGCTAACTATGGCTACACCTTC
CDR3aa: CASSSTQTGAANYGYTF

d_gene: -
abundance: -
v_gene: TRBV10-3
j_gene: TRBJ2-6
CDR3nt: TGTGCCATCAGCCCTGACGGGGATCACGCTGGGGCCAACGTCCTGACTTTC
CDR3aa: CAISPDGDHAGANVLTF

d_gene: -
abundance: few
v_gene: TRBV11-2
j_gene: TRBJ1-1
CDR3nt: TGTGCCAGCAGCCCCACGGAAGGGGGTACTGAAGCTTTCTTT
CDR3aa: CASSPTEGGTEAFF

d_gene: -
abundance: -
v_gene: TRBV7-9
j_gene: TRBJ2-5
CDR3nt: TGTGCCAGCAGCCGTAGAAGAGACAGTCAAGAGACCCAGTACTTC
CDR3aa: CASSRRRDSQETQYF

d_gene: -
abundance: -
v_gene: TRBV7-9
j_gene: TRBJ1-5
CDR3nt: TGTGCCAGCAGCTTTAGCAGCGATCAGCCCCAGCATTTT
CDR3aa: CASSFSSDQPQHF

d_gene: -
abundance: -
v_gene: TRBV7-2
j_gene: TRBJ2-7
CDR3nt: TGTGCCACCATCAGACCAGCGAGATTAGACGAGCAGTACTTC
CDR3aa: CATIRPARLDEQYF

d_gene: TRBD1
abundance: -
v_gene: TRBV6-5
j_gene: TRBJ1-2
CDR3nt: TGTGCCAGCACTGGATTTGGACAGGGGAGCTATGGCTACACCTTC
CDR3aa: CASTGFGQGSYGYTF

d_gene: -
abundance: -
v_gene: TRBV30
j_gene: TRBJ2-3
CDR3nt: TGTGCCTGGAGTGTACGGGGTCTAAGATTCACAGATACGCAGTATTTT
CDR3aa: CAWSVRGLRFTDTQYF

d_gene: -
abundance: -
v_gene: TRBV5-1
j_gene: TRBJ1-1
CDR3nt: TGCGCCAGCAGGATACAGGGAGAGAACACTGAAGCTTTCTTT
CDR3aa: CASRIQGENTEAFF

d_gene: -
abundance: -
v_gene: TRBV10-1
j_gene: TRBJ1-5
CDR3nt: TGCGCCAGCAGTGATTTGAGGATTTGGTTTCAGCCCCAGCATTTT
CDR3aa: CASSDLRIWFQPQHF

d_gene: TRBD1
abundance: once
v_gene: TRBV11-2
j_gene: TRBJ1-4
CDR3nt: TGTGCCAGCAGCCGACAGGGGGCAGGTGAAAAACTGTTTTTT
CDR3aa: CASSRQGAGEKLFF

d_gene: TRBD1
abundance: few
v_gene: TRBV7-9
j_gene: TRBJ2-4
CDR3nt: TGTGCCAGCAGCTTAGATCCTGGACAGGGTAAAAACATTCAGTACTTC
CDR3aa: CASSLDPGQGKNIQYF

d_gene: -
abundance: -
v_gene: TRBV9
j_gene: TRBJ2-1
CDR3nt: TGTGCCAGCAGCACCCTAGGGGCGGGGAATTACAATGAGCAGTTCTTC
CDR3aa: CASSTLGAGNYNEQFF

d_gene: -
abundance: -
v_gene: TRBV30
j_gene: TRBJ1-2
CDR3nt: TGTGCCTGGATTCAGGGATTTGGGGACTACTATGGCTACACCTTC
CDR3aa: CAWIQGFGDYYGYTF

d_gene: TRBD1
abundance: -
v_gene: TRBV7-6
j_gene: TRBJ2-7
CDR3nt: TGTGCCAGCAGCTTAGGGACAGGGGGGAAAGCCTACGAGCAGTACTTC
CDR3aa: CASSLGTGGKAYEQYF

d_gene: TRBD2
abundance: -
v_gene: TRBV6-6
j_gene: TRBJ2-1
CDR3nt: TGTGCCAGCAGACGAGGGCGGGGGGACTACAATGAGCAGTTCTTC
CDR3aa: CASRRGRGDYNEQFF

d_gene: TRBD1
abundance: -
v_gene: TRBV5-1
j_gene: TRBJ2-7
CDR3nt: TGCGCCAGCAGCTCACAGGGGGCCTACGAGCAGTACTTC
CDR3aa: CASSSQGAYEQYF

d_gene: -
abundance: -
v_gene: TRBV19
j_gene: TRBJ1-6
CDR3nt: TGTGCCAGTAGTACCGGGACTCTTAATTCACCCCTCCACTTT
CDR3aa: CASSTGTLNSPLHF

d_gene: -
abundance: few
v_gene: TRBV7-2
j_gene: TRBJ1-5
CDR3nt: TGTGCCAGCAGCTTAGAGGGCGGGGTCAATCAGCCCCAGCATTTT
CDR3aa: CASSLEGGVNQPQHF

d_gene: TRBD2
abundance: -
v_gene: TRBV14
j_gene: TRBJ2-3
CDR3nt: TGTGCCAGCAGCCCCCGGGGGGTGTGGCATGGCGATACGCAGTATTTT
CDR3aa: CASSPRGVWHGDTQYF

d_gene: TRBD1
abundance: -
v_gene: TRBV7-9
j_gene: TRBJ1-2
CDR3nt: TGTGCCAGCAGCGCAAACAGGGGGGGAGGCTATGGCTACACCTTC
CDR3aa: CASSANRGGGYGYTF

d_gene: TRBD1
abundance: -
v_gene: TRBV7-3
j_gene: TRBJ1-1
CDR3nt: TGTGCCAGCAGCTTCGGGACAGGGGGCAACACTGAAGCTTTCTTT
CDR3aa: CASSFGTGGNTEAFF

d_gene: TRBD2
abundance: -
v_gene: TRBV7-2
j_gene: TRBJ2-4
CDR3nt: TGTGCCAGCAGCACCCGCGGGGGGAACATTCAGTACTTC
CDR3aa: CASSTRGGNIQYF

d_gene: TRBD1
abundance: -
v_gene: TRBV19
j_gene: TRBJ1-3
CDR3nt: TGTGCCAGTAGTATGGAGGGGGCGGCTGGAAACACCATATATTTT
CDR3aa: CASSMEGAAGNTIYF

d_gene: TRBD2
abundance: once
v_gene: TRBV19
j_gene: TRBJ2-7
CDR3nt: TGTGCCAGCAGTCCGGGGGGCTCCTACGAGCAGTACTTC
CDR3aa: CASSPGGSYEQYF

d_gene: -
abundance: -
v_gene: TRBV15
j_gene: TRBJ2-1
CDR3nt: TGTGCCACCAGCAGAGGTCCTAGCGCCTCTAGCTCCTACAATGAGCAGTTCTTC
CDR3aa: CATSRGPSASSSYNEQFF

d_gene: TRBD2
abundance: -
v_gene: TRBV4-3
j_gene: TRBJ2-1
CDR3nt: TGCGCCAGCAGCCAAGATCGTCTAGCGGGGGGCCTGTGGAATGAGCAGTTCTTC
CDR3aa: CASSQDRLAGGLWNEQFF

d_gene: -
abundance: -
v_gene: TRBV5-1
j_gene: TRBJ2-3
CDR3nt: TGCGCCAGCAGCCGCCGGGGTAGCACAGATACGCAGTATTTT
CDR3aa: CASSRRGSTDTQYF

d_gene: -
abundance: once
v_gene: TRBV4-1
j_gene: TRBJ1-2
CDR3nt: TGCGCCAGCAGCCAAGATTGGGGGGGAAACTATGGCTACACCTTC
CDR3aa: CASSQDWGGNYGYTF

d_gene: -
abundance: -
v_gene: TRBV5-5
j_gene: TRBJ1-3
CDR3nt: TGTGCCAGCAGCTTGGGGTCCCGGCGAGGGCACTCTGGAAACACCATATATTTT
CDR3aa: CASSLGSRRGHSGNTIYF

d_gene: -
abundance: -
v_gene: TRBV6-4
j_gene: TRBJ1-6
CDR3nt: TGTGCCAGCAGTGACGAAGAGGGAGGTTCACCCCTCCACTTT
CDR3aa: CASSDEEGGSPLHF

d_gene: TRBD2
abundance: once
v_gene: TRBV7-9
j_gene: TRBJ2-2
CDR3nt: TGTGTCCTAGCGGGGCCGAACACCGGGGAGCTGTTTTTT
CDR3aa: CVLAGPNTGELFF

d_gene: -
abundance: few
v_gene: TRBV7-6
j_gene: TRBJ1-1
CDR3nt: TGTGCCAGCAGCTTAGGAGGAGGGAACTGGGGTGAAGCTTTCTTT
CDR3aa: CASSLGGGNWGEAFF

d_gene: -
abundance: -
v_gene: TRBV29-1
j_gene: TRBJ1-2
CDR3nt: TGCAGCGTTGGGGCAGGTGCTAACTATGGCTACACCTTC
CDR3aa: CSVGAGANYGYTF